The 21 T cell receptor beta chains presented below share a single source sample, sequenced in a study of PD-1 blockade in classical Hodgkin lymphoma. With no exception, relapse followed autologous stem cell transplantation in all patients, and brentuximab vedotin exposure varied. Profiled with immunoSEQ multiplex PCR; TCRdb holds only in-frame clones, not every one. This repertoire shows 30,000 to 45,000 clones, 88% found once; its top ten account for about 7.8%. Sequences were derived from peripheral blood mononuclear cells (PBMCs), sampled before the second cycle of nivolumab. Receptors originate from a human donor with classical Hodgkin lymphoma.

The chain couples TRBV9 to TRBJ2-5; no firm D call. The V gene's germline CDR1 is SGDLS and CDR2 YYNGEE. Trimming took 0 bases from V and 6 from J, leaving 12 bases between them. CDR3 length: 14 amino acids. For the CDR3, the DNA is TGTGCCAGCAGCGTAGCAGTGGGCGTACAGACCCAGTACTTC. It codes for CASSVAVGVQTQYF. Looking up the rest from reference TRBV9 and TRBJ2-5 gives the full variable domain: DSGVTQTPKHLITATGQRVTLRCSPRSGDLSVYWYQQSLDQGLQFLIQYYNGEERAKGNILERFSAQQFPDLHSELNLSSLELGDSALYFCASSVAVGVQTQYFGPGTRLLVL.

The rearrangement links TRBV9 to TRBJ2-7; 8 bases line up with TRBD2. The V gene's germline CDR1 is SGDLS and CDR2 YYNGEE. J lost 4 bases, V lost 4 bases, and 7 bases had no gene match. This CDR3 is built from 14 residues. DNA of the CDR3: TGTGCCAGCAGCCCGCGACTAGCGCTATACGAGCAGTACTTC. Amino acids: CASSPRLALYEQYF.

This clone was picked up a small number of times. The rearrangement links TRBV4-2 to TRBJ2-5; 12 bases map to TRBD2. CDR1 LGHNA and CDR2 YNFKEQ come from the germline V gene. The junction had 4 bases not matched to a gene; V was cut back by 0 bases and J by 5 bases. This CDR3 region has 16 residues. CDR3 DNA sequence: TGTGCCAGCAGCCAAGATCCCCTAGCGGGAGGGGAGACCCAGTACTTC. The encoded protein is CASSQDPLAGGETQYF.

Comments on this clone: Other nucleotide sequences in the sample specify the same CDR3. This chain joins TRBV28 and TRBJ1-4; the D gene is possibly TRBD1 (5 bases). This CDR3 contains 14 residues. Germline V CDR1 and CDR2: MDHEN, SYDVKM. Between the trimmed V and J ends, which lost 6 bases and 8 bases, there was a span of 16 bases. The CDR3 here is CASSLPGVGEKLFF. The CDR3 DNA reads TGTGCCAGCAGCTTGCCGGGGGTAGGGGAAAAACTGTTTTTT.

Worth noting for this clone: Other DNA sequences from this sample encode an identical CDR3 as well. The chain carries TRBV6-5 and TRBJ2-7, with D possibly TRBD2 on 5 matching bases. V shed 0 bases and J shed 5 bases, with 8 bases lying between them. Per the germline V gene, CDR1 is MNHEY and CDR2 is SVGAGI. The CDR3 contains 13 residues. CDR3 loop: CASSYSEGDEQYF. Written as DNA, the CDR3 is TGTGCCAGCAGTTACTCAGAGGGCGACGAGCAGTACTTC.

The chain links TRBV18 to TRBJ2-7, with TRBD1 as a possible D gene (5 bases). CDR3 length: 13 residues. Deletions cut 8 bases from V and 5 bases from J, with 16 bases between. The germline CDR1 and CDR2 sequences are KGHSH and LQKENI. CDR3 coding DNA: TGTGCCAGCCAACAGGATCGGATAAACGAGCAGTACTTC. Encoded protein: CASQQDRINEQYF.

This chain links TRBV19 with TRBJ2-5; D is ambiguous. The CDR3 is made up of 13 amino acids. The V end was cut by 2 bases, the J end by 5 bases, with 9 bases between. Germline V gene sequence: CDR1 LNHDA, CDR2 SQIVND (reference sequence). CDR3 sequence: CASSITLWETQYF. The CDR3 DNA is TGTGCCAGTAGTATAACGCTGTGGGAGACCCAGTACTTC.

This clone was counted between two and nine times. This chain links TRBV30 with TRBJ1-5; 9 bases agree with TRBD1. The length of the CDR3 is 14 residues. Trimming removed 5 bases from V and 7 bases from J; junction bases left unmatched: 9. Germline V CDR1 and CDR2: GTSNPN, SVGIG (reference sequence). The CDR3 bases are TGTGCCTGGGCCCCGGGACAGGGTAGCCAGCCCCAGCATTTT. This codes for CAWAPGQGSQPQHF.

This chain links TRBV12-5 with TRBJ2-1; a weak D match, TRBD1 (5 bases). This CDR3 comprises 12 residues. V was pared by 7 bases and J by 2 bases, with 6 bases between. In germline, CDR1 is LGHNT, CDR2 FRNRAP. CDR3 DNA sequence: TGTGCTAGTGCGACAGCCTACAATGAGCAGTTCTTC. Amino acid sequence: CASATAYNEQFF.

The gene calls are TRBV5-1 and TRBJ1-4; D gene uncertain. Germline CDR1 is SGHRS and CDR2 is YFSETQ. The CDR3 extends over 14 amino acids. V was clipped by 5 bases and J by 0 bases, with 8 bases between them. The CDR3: CASRAEATNEKLFF. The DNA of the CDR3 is TGCGCCAGCAGAGCCGAGGCAACTAATGAAAAACTGTTTTTT.

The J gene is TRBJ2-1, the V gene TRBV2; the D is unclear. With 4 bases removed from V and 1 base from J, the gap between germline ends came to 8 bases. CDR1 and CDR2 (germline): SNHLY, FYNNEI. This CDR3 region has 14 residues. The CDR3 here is CASSALRSYNEQFF. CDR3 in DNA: TGTGCCAGCAGTGCCCTGCGGTCCTACAATGAGCAGTTCTTC. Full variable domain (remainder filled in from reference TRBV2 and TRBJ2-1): EPEVTQTPSHQVTQMGQEVILRCVPISNHLYFYWYRQILGQKVEFLVSFYNNEISEKSEIFDDQFSVERPDGSNFTLKIRSTKLEDSAMYFCASSALRSYNEQFFGPGTRLTVL.

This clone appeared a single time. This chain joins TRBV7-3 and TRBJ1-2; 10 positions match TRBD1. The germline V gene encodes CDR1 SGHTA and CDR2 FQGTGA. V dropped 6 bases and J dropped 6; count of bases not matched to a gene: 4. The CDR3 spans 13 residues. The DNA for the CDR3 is TGTGCCAGCAGTCCGACAGGGGGCCATGGCTACACCTTC. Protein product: CASSPTGGHGYTF.

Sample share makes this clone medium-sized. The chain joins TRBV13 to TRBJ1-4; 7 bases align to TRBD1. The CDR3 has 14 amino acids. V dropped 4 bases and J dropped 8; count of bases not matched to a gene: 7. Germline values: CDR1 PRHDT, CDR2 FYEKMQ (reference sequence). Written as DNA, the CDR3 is TGTGCCAGCAGCTCCAGGGGGTCGGAAGAAAAACTGTTTTTT. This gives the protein CASSSRGSEEKLFF.

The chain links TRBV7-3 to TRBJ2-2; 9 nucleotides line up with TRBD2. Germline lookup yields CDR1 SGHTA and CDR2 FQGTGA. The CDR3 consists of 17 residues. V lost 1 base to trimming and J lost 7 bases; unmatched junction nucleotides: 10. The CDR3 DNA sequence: TGTGCCAGCAGCTTAAGGGGTAGCGGGAGTTATGGCGGGGAGCTGTTTTTT. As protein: CASSLRGSGSYGGELFF.

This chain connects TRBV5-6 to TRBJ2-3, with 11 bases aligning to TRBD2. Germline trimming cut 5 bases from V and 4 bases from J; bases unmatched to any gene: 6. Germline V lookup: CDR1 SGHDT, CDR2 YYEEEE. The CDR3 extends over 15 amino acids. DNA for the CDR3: TGTGCCAGCAGGATAGGACTAGCGGGCCCAGATACGCAGTATTTT. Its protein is CASRIGLAGPDTQYF.

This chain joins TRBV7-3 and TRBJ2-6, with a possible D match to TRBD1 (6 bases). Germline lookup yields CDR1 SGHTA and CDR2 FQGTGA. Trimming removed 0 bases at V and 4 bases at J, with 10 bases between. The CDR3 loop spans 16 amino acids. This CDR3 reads CASSLTLGAGANVLTF. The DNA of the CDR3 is TGTGCCAGCAGCTTAACTCTGGGGGCCGGGGCCAACGTCCTGACTTTC.

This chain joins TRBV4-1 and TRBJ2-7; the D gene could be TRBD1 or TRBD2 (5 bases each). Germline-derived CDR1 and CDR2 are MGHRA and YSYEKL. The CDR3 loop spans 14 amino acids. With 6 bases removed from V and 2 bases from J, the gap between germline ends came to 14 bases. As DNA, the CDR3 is TGCGCCAGCAGACAGACCGGGGCCACCTACGAGCAGTACTTC. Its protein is CASRQTGATYEQYF.

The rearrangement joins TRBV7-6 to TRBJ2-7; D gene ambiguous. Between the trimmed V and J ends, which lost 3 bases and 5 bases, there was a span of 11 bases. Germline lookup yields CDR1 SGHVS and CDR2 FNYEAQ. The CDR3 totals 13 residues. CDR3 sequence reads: CASSFGETNEQYF. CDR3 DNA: TGTGCCAGCAGCTTCGGTGAAACGAACGAGCAGTACTTC. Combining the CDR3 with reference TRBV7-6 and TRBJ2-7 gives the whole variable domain GAGVSQSPRYKVTKRGQDVALRCDPISGHVSLYWYRQALGQGPEFLTYFNYEAQQDKSGLPNDRFSAERPEGSISTLTIQRTEQRDSAMYRCASSFGETNEQYFGPGTRLTVT.

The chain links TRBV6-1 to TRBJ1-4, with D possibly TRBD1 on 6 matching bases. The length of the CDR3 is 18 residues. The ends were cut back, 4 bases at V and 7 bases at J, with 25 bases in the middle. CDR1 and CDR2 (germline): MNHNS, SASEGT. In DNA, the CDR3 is TGTGCCAGCAGTGCGAACAAACTTACAGGGCTAGTAGGTGAAAAACTGTTTTTT. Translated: CASSANKLTGLVGEKLFF.

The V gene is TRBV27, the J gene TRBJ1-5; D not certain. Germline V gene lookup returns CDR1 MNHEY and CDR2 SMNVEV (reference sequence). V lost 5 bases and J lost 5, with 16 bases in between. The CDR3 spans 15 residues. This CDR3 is CASSGSEPWDQPQHF. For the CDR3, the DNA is TGTGCCAGCAGTGGGAGCGAGCCTTGGGATCAGCCCCAGCATTTT.

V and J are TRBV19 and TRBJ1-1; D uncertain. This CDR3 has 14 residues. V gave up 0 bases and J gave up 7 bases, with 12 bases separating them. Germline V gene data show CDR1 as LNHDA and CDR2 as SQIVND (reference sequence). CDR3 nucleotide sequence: TGTGCCAGTAGTATAGAATTGGGTTCTTATGAAGCTTTCTTT. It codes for CASSIELGSYEAFF.